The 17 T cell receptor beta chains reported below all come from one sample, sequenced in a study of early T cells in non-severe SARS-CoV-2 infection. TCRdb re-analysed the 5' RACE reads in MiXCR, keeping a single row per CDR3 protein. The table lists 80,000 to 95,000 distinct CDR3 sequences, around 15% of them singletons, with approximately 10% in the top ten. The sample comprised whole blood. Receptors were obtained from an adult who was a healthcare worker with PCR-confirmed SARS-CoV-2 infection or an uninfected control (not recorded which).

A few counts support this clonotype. For the CDR3, the DNA is TGCGCCAGCAGTGAGTCCATAGGCCTCATAGCCAAAAACATTCAGTACTTC. It yields the protein CASSESIGLIAKNIQYF. The chain employs TRBV10-2 and TRBJ2-4; D is ambiguous. Germline V gene data show CDR1 as WSHSY and CDR2 as SAAADI. CDR3 length: 17 residues. Trimming cost V 0 bases and J 0 bases, with 12 bases left between them.

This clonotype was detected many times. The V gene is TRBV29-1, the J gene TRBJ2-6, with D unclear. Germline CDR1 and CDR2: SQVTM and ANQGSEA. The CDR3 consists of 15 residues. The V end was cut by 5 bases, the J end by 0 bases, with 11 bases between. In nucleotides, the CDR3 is TGCAGCGTTCGAGATGACGGCTCTGGGGCCAACGTCCTGACTTTC. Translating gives CSVRDDGSGANVLTF.

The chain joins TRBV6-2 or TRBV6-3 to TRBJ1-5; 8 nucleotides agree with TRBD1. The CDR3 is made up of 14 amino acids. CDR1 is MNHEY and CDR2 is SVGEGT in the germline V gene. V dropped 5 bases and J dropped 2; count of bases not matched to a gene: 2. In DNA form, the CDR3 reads TGTGCCAGCAGTCTGGACAGGGGCAATCAGCCCCAGCATTTT. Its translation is CASSLDRGNQPQHF.

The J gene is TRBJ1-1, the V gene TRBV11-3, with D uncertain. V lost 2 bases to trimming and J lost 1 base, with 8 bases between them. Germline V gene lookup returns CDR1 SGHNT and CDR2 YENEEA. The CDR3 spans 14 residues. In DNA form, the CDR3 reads TGTGCCAGCAGCTTAACCGGGAAGAACACTGAAGCTTTCTTT. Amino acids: CASSLTGKNTEAFF.

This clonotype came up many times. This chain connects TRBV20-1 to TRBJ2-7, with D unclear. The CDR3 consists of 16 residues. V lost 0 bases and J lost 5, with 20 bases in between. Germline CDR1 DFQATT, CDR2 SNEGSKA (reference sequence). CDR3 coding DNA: TGCAGTGCTAGAGATGCGAACTTGGGAAGAAAGGACGAGCAGTACTTC. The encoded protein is CSARDANLGRKDEQYF.

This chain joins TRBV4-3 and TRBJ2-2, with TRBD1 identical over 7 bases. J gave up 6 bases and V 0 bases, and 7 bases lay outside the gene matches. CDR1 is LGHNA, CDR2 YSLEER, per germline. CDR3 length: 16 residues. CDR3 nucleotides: TGCGCCAGCAGCCAAGACCCCCGACAGGGTGCCGGGGAGCTGTTTTTT. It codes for CASSQDPRQGAGELFF.

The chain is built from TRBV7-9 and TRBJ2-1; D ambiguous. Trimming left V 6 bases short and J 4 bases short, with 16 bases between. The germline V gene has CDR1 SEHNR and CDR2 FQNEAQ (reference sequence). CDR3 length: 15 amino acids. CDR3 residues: CASRTEYGEYNEQFF. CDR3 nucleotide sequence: TGTGCCAGCAGAACGGAGTACGGAGAATACAATGAGCAGTTCTTC.

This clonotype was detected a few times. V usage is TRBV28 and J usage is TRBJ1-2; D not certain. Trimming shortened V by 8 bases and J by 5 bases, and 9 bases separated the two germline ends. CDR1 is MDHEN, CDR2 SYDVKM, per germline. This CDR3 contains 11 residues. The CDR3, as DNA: TGTGCCAGCTCGCGTCAATATGGCTACACCTTC. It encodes CASSRQYGYTF.

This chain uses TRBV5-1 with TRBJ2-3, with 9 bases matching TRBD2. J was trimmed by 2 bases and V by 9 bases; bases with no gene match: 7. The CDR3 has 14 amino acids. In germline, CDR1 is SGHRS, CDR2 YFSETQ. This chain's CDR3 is CATSPSGDTDTQYF. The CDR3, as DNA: TGCGCCACCTCCCCTAGCGGGGACACAGATACGCAGTATTTT.

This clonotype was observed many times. CDR3 sequence: CASSIGEIGAYNEQFF. The CDR3 DNA sequence: TGTGCCAGTAGTATAGGGGAAATTGGAGCCTACAATGAGCAGTTCTTC. V is TRBV19 and J is TRBJ2-1, with D uncertain. Germline V gene lookup returns CDR1 LNHDA and CDR2 SQIVND (reference sequence). Trimming pared 1 base from V and 2 bases from J, leaving 12 bases between. The CDR3 runs 16 residues.

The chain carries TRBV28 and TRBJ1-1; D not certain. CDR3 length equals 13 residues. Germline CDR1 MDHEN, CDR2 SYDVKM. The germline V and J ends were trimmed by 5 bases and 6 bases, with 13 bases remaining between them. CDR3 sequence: CASSRPAIAEAFF. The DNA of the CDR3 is TGTGCCAGCAGTCGTCCAGCTATAGCTGAAGCTTTCTTT.

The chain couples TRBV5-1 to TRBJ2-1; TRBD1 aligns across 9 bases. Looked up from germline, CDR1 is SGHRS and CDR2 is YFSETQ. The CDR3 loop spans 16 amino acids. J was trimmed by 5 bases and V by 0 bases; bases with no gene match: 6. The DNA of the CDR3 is TGCGCCAGCAGCTTGGGGACAGGGGTTTTCGACAATGAGCAGTTCTTC. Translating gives CASSLGTGVFDNEQFF.

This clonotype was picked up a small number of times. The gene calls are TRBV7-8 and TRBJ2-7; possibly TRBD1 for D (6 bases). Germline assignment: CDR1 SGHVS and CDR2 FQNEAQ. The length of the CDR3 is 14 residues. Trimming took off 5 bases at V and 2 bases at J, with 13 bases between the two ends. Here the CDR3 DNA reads TGTGCCAGCAGCCCATCATCAGGGGCCTACGAGCAGTACTTC. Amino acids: CASSPSSGAYEQYF. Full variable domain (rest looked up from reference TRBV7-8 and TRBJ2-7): GAGVSQSPRYKVAKRGQDVALRCDPISGHVSLFWYQQALGQGPEFLTYFQNEAQLDKSGLPSDRFFAERPEGSVSTLKIQRTQQEDSAVYLCASSPSSGAYEQYFGPGTRLTVT.

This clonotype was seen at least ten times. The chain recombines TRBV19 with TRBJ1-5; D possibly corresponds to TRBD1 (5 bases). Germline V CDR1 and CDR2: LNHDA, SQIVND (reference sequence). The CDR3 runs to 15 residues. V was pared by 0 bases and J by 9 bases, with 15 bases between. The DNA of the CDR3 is TGTGCCAGTAGTATAGACGCGTGGGGGAGCCGGCCCCAGCATTTT. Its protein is CASSIDAWGSRPQHF.

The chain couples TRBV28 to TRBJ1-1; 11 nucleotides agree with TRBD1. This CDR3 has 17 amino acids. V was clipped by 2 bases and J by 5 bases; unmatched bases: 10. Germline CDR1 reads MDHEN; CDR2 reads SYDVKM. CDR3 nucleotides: TGTGCCAGCAGTTTAAGGACAGGGGGCAAAGTGGAAACTGAAGCTTTCTTT. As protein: CASSLRTGGKVETEAFF.

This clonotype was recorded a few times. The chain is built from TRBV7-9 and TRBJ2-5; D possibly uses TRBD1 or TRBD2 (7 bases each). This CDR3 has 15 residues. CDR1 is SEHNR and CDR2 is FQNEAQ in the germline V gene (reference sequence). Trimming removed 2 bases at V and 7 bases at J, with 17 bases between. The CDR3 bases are TGTGCCAGCAGCTTATTCAGGGGGGGAGACGGGACCCAGTACTTC. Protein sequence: CASSLFRGGDGTQYF.

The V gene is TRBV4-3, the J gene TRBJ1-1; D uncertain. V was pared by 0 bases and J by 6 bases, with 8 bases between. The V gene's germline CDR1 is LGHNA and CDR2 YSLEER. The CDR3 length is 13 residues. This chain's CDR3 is CASSQDLRAEAFF. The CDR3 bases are TGCGCCAGCAGCCAAGATTTGCGGGCTGAAGCTTTCTTT.